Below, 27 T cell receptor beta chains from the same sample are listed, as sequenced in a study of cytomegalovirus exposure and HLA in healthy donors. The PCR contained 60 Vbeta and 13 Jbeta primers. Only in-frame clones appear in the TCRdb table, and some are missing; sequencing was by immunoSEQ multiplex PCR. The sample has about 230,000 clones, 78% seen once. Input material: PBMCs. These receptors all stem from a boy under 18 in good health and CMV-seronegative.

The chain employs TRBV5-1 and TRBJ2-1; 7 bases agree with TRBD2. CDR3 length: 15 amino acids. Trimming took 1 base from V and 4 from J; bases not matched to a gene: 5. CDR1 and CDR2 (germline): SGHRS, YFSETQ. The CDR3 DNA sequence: TGCGCCAGCAGCTTGCGCGTCGGGGGGTACAATGAGCAGTTCTTC. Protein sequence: CASSLRVGGYNEQFF.

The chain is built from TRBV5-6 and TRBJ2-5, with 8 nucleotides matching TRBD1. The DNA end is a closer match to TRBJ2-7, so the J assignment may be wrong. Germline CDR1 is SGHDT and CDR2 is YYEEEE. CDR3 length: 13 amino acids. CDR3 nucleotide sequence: TGTGCCAGCAGACGGACAGGGACCTACGAGCAGTACTTC. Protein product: CASRRTGTYEQYF.

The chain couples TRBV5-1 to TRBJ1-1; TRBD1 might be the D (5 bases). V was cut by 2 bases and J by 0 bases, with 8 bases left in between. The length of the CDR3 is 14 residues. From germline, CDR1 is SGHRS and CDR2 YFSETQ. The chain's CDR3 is CASSFGAMNTEAFF. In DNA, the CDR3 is TGCGCCAGCAGCTTTGGGGCCATGAACACTGAAGCTTTCTTT.

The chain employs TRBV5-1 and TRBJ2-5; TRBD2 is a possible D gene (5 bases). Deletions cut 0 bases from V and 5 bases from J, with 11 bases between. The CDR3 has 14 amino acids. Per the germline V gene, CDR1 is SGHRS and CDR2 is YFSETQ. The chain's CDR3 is CASSLAPGGETQYF. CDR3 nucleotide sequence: TGCGCCAGCAGCTTGGCTCCGGGCGGGGAGACCCAGTACTTC.

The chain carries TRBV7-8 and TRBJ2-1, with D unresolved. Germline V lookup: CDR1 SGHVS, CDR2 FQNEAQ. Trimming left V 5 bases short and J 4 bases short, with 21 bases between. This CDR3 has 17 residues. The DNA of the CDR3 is TGTGCCAGCAGCGTCCTTCTCCCTGAACTAACGTACAATGAGCAGTTCTTC. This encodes CASSVLLPELTYNEQFF.

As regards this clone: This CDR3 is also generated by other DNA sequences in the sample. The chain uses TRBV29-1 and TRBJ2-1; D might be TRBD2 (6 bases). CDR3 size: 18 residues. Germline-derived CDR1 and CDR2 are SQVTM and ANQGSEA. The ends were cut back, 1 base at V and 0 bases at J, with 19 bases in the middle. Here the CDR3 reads CSVEGWGEAQSSYNEQFF. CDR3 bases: TGCAGCGTTGAAGGGTGGGGGGAAGCGCAGAGCTCCTACAATGAGCAGTTCTTC.

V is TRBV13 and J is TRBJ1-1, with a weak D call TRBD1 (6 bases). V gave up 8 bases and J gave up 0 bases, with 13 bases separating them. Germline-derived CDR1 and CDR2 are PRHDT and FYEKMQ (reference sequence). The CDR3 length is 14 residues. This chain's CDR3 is CASSTGNLNTEAFF. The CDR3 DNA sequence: TGTGCCAGCTCAACAGGGAATTTGAACACTGAAGCTTTCTTT.

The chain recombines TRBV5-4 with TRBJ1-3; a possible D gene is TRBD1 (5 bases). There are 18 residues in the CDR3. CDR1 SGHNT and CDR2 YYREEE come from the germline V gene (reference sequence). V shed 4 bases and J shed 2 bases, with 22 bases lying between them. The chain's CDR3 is CASSNSRVGLSTGNTIYF. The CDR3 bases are TGTGCCAGCAGCAACAGCAGGGTCGGCCTCAGCACTGGAAACACCATATATTTT. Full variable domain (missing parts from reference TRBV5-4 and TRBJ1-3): ETGVTQSPTHLIKTRGQQVTLRCSSQSGHNTVSWYQQALGQGPQFIFQYYREEENGRGNFPPRFSGLQFPNYSSELNVNALELDDSALYLCASSNSRVGLSTGNTIYFGEGSWLTVV.

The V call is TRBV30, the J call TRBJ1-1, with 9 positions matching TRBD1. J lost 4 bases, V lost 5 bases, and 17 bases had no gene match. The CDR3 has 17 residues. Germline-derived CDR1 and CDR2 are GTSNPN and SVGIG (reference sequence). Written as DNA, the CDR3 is TGTGCCTGGGGCGCCCAACAGGGGGCGAGGTTTAGCACTGAAGCTTTCTTT. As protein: CAWGAQQGARFSTEAFF.

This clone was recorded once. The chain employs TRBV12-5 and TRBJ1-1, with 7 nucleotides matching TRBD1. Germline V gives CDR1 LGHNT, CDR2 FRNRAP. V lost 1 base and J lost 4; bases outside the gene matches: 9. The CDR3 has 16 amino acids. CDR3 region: CASGLGGTGAGTEAFF. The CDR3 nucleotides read TGTGCTAGTGGTTTGGGGGGAACAGGGGCCGGCACTGAAGCTTTCTTT.

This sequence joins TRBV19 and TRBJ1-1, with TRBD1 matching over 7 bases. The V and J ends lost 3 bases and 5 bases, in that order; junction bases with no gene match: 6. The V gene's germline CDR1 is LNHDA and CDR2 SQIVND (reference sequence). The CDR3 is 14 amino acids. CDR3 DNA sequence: TGTGCCAGTAGTATTGACAGGGATAGAACTGAAGCTTTCTTT. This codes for CASSIDRDRTEAFF.

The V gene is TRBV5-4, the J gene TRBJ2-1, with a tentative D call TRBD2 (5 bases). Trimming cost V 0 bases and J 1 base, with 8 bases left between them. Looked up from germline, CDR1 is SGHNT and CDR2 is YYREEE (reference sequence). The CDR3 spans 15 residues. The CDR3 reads CASSLDGSSYNEQFF. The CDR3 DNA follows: TGTGCCAGCAGCTTGGATGGGAGTTCCTACAATGAGCAGTTCTTC.

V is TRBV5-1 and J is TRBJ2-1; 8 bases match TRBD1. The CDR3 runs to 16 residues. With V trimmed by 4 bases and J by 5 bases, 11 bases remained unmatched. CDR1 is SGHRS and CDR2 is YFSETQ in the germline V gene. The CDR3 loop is CASSRAGTGKDNEQFF. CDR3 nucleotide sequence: TGCGCCAGCAGCCGAGCCGGGACAGGAAAAGACAATGAGCAGTTCTTC.

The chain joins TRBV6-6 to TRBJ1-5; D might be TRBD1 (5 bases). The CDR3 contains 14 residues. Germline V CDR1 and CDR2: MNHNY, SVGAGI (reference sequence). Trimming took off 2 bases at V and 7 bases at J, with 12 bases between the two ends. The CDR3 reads CASSYAGEGQPQHF. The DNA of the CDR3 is TGTGCCAGCAGTTACGCGGGGGAAGGCCAGCCCCAGCATTTT.

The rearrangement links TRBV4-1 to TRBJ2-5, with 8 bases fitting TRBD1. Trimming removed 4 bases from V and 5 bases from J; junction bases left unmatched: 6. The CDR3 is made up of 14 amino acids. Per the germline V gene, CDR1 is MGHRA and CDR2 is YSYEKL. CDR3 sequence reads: CASSPFRTGETQYF. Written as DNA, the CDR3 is TGCGCCAGCAGCCCCTTTAGGACAGGGGAGACCCAGTACTTC.

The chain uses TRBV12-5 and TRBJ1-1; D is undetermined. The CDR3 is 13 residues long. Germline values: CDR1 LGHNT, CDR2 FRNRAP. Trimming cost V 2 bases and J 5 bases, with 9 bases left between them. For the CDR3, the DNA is TGTGCTAGTGGTTTGCAGGTTAGGACTGAAGCTTTCTTT. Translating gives CASGLQVRTEAFF.

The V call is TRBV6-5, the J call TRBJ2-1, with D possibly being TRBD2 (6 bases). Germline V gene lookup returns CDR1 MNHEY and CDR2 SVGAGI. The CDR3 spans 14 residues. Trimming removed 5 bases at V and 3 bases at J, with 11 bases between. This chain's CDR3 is CASSPRGFYNEQFF. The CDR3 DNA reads TGTGCCAGCAGTCCTCGGGGGTTCTACAATGAGCAGTTCTTC.

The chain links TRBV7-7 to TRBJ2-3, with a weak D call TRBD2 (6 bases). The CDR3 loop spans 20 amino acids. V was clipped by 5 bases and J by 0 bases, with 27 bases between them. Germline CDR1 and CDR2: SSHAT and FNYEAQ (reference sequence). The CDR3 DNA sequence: TGTGCCAGCAGCAAAACCCTGGGAGGTCGGAGCCACACTAGCACAGATACGCAGTATTTT. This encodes CASSKTLGGRSHTSTDTQYF.

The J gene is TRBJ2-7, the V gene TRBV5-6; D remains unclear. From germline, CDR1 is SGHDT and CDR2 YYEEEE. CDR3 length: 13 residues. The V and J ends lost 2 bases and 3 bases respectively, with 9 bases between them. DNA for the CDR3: TGTGCCAGCAGCTTAGCCGGGTACTACGAGCAGTACTTC. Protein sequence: CASSLAGYYEQYF.

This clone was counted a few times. CDR3 amino acids: CASSIISGGTDEQFF. The CDR3 nucleotides are TGTGCCAGTAGTATTATTTCGGGAGGGACCGATGAGCAGTTCTTC. This sequence joins TRBV19 and TRBJ2-1, with TRBD2 matching over 8 bases. The germline V gene has CDR1 LNHDA and CDR2 SQIVND (reference sequence). Trimming cost V 3 bases and J 8 bases; bases outside gene matches: 9. The CDR3 totals 15 residues.

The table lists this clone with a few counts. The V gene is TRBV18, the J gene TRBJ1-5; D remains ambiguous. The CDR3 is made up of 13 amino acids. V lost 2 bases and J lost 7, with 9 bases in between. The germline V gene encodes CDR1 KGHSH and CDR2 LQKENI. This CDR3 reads CASSPEEEQPQHF. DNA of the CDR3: TGTGCCAGCTCACCAGAGGAAGAACAGCCCCAGCATTTT.

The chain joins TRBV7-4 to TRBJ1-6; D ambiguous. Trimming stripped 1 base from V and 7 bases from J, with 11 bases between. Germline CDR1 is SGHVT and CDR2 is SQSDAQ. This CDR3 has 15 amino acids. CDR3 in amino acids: CASSLDFAWNSPLHF. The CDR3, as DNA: TGTGCCAGCAGCTTAGATTTTGCGTGGAATTCACCCCTCCACTTT.

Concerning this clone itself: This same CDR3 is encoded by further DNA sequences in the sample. The CDR3 DNA reads as TGTGCCAGCAGCTTGAGGGAGACCCAGTACTTC. This gives the protein CASSLRETQYF. The J gene is TRBJ2-5, the V gene TRBV11-2; D gene ambiguous. Germline CDR1 is SGHAT and CDR2 is FQNNGV. This CDR3 is 11 amino acids long. Trimming stripped 3 bases from V and 5 bases from J, with 4 bases between.

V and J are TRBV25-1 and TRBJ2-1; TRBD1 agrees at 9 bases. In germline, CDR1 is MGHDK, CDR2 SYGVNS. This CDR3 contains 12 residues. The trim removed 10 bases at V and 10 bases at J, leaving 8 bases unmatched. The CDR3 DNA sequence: TGTGCCACACAGGGGGCCCCAATCGAGCAGTTCTTC. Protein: CATQGAPIEQFF.

CDR3 protein: CASSYGQGSAEAFF. The CDR3 nucleotides are TGTGCCAGCAGTTATGGACAGGGGAGCGCTGAAGCTTTCTTT. J is TRBJ1-1 and V is TRBV6-5; 9 positions agree with TRBD1. J gave up 6 bases and V 3 bases, and 5 bases lay outside the gene matches. This CDR3 comprises 14 residues. Germline CDR1 MNHEY, CDR2 SVGAGI.

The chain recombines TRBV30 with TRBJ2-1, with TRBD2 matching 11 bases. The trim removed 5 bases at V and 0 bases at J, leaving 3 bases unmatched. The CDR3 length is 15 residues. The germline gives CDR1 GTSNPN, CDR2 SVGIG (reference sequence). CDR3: CAWCSGRGSYNEQFF. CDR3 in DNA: TGTGCCTGGTGTAGCGGGAGGGGCTCCTACAATGAGCAGTTCTTC. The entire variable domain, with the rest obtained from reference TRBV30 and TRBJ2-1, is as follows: SQTIHQWPATLVQPVGSPLSLECTVEGTSNPNLYWYRQAAGRGLQLLFYSVGIGQISSEVPQNLSASRPQDRQFILSSKKLLLSDSGFYLCAWCSGRGSYNEQFFGPGTRLTVL.

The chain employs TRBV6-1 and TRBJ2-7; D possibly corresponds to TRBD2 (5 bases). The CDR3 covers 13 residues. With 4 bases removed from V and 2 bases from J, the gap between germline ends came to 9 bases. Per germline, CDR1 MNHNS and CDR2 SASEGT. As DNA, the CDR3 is TGTGCCAGCAGTGGTGGACTCGCCTACGAGCAGTACTTC. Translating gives CASSGGLAYEQYF.